What follows are 2 T cell receptor beta chains derived from one specimen sequenced in a study of CD8 T cells in ankylosing spondylitis. TCRdb redid the calling of the 5' RACE reads with MiXCR, one entry per CDR3 protein. Among about 250,000 distinct CDR3 sequences listed, roughly 18% were seen once. The sample taken for sequencing was blood, either unsorted or a sorted T cell fraction (not recorded which). Receptors originate from a male donor with ankylosing spondylitis or in good health (not recorded which).

The table lists this clonotype with a few counts. The J gene is TRBJ2-1, the V gene TRBV20-1, with 8 bases lining up with TRBD2. Per the germline V gene, CDR1 is DFQATT and CDR2 is SNEGSKA (reference sequence). This CDR3 has 16 residues. V shed 1 base, J shed 2 bases, and the junction held 7 bases outside the gene matches. CDR3 DNA: TGCAGTGCTAGAGTCGCGGGAGGACCCACCTACAATGAGCAGTTCTTC. It is translated as CSARVAGGPTYNEQFF.

This sequence joins TRBV2 and TRBJ2-3; 10 bases are a match to TRBD2. The CDR3 has 17 residues. J lost 5 bases, V lost 4 bases, and 12 bases had no gene match. The germline V gene encodes CDR1 SNHLY and CDR2 FYNNEI. CDR3 DNA: TGTGCCAGCAGTGCCGGGTCTAGCGGGAGCTTGGTAGATACGCAGTATTTT. Amino acid sequence: CASSAGSSGSLVDTQYF. Looking up the rest from reference TRBV2 and TRBJ2-3 gives the full variable domain: EPEVTQTPSHQVTQMGQEVILRCVPISNHLYFYWYRQILGQKVEFLVSFYNNEISEKSEIFDDQFSVERPDGSNFTLKIRSTKLEDSAMYFCASSAGSSGSLVDTQYFGPGTRLTVL.